The rows below give T cell receptor beta chains drawn from one sample of a study of regulatory T cells in long-lasting Graves disease. MiXCR, run by TCRdb on the multiplex PCR reads, gives a single entry per CDR3 protein. The sample holds more than 400,000 distinct CDR3 sequences, roughly 15% seen once. The sample was also linked to a second study, of T cells in Graves' hyperthyroidism and ophthalmopathy.

Source: peripheral blood mononuclear cells (PBMCs), taken at new diagnosis, from a patient treated with antithyroid drugs. The receptors originated from a woman aged 25 to 39 with Graves disease. CDR3s include the opening cysteine and the closing phenylalanine or tryptophan. A D gene is named only where the DNA matches it firmly. Rows give clone size only sometimes, using once, few, many, or a class for an expanded clone.

size,D,V,J,CDR3,DNA
.,.,TRBV7-9,TRBJ2-2,CATNERRTGELFF,TGTGCCACCAACGAGAGAAGAACCGGGGAGCTGTTTTTT
few,.,TRBV28,TRBJ2-3,CASSFERSITDTQYF,TGTGCCAGCAGTTTCGAGCGGTCGATCACAGATACGCAGTATTTT
few,.,TRBV10-2,TRBJ2-1,CASRIGNEQFF,TGCGCCAGCAGAATAGGGAATGAGCAGTTCTTC
.,.,TRBV6-1,TRBJ2-2,CASKGQGGAGELFF,TGTGCCAGCAAAGGACAGGGAGGGGCCGGGGAGCTGTTTTTT
many,TRBD1,TRBV12-3/TRBV12-4,TRBJ2-2,CASVQGSGELFF,TGTGCCAGTGTACAGGGGTCCGGGGAGCTGTTTTTT
.,TRBD1,TRBV11-2,TRBJ2-2,CASSSRDRENTGELFF,TGTGCCAGCAGCTCGCGGGACAGGGAGAACACCGGGGAGCTGTTTTTT
few,.,TRBV24-1,TRBJ1-2,CATSVGGGYGYTF,TGTGCCACCAGTGTCGGGGGGGGCTATGGCTACACCTTC
.,.,TRBV20-1,TRBJ2-1,CSAMVGSYNEQFF,TGCAGTGCTATGGTCGGTTCCTACAATGAGCAGTTCTTC
.,.,TRBV20-1,TRBJ2-3,CSALRARSRVTDTQYF,TGCAGTGCCCTAAGAGCCAGATCCAGGGTCACAGATACGCAGTATTTT
many,TRBD1,TRBV20-1,TRBJ2-7,CSASIQGATYEQYF,TGCAGTGCTAGCATACAGGGGGCGACCTACGAGCAGTACTTC
few,.,TRBV7-8,TRBJ2-2,CASSLDHGELFF,TGTGCCAGCAGCTTAGATCACGGGGAGCTGTTTTTT
once,.,TRBV28,TRBJ2-3,CAGSPARADTDTQYF,TGTGCCGGCAGTCCAGCAAGGGCGGACACAGATACGCAGTATTTT
many,TRBD2,TRBV20-1,TRBJ2-7,CSARAGGPYEQYF,TGCAGTGCTAGAGCGGGAGGACCCTACGAGCAGTACTTC
.,.,TRBV7-9,TRBJ1-3,CASSLTKGRGGSSGNTIYF,TGTGCCAGCAGCTTAACTAAGGGGAGGGGCGGAAGCTCTGGAAACACCATATATTTT
many,TRBD2,TRBV7-2,TRBJ2-3,CASSLWREGRTDTQYF,TGTGCCAGCAGCTTATGGCGGGAGGGGCGCACAGATACGCAGTATTTT
once,.,TRBV6-2/TRBV6-3,TRBJ1-1,CASSESVWGDTEAFF,TGTGCCAGCAGTGAATCGGTGTGGGGAGACACTGAAGCTTTCTTT